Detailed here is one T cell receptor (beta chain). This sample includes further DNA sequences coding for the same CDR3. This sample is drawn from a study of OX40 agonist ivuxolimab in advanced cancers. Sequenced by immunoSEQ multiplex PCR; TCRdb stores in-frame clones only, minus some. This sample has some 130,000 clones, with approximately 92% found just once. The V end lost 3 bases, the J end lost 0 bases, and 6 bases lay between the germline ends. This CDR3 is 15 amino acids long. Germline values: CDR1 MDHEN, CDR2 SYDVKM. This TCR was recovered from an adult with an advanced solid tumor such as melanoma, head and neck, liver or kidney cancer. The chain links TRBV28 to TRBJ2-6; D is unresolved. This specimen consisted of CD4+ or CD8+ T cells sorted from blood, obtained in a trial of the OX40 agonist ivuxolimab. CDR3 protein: CASSFSGSGANVLTF. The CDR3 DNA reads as TGTGCCAGCAGTTTCTCGGGCTCTGGGGCCAACGTCCTGACTTTC.